The source of this T cell receptor beta chain is a study of CD8+ T cells in alopecia areata. Whole-study context: Treated patients swallowed 5 to 10 mg of oral tofacitinib twice daily. Overall study findings and caveats: Sequencing of scalp samples also captures resident alphabeta T cells of normal skin.

As the sequencing template, cDNA was produced by extracting RNA and reverse transcribing it. Generated by immunoSEQ multiplex PCR, the TCRdb table keeps only in-frame clones and is missing some. The data contain approximately 210,000 clones, approximately 61% of them singletons. This CDR3 has 13 amino acids. V gave up 2 bases and J gave up 3 bases, with 9 bases separating them. Germline CDR1 and CDR2: SGHDT and YYEEEE. In regard to this clone: Its specificity is unknown.

The treatment denotes: oral pan-JAK inhibitor, 5-10 mg twice daily. This TCR derives from a human donor with alopecia areata. This sequence joins TRBV5-6 and TRBJ2-7; TRBD2 is a possible D gene (5 bases). The sample here was CD4+ T cells sorted from blood, taken at week 24, from a patient treated with tofacitinib. CDR3 loop: CASSLTRDYEQYF. CDR3 nucleotide sequence: TGTGCCAGCAGCTTAACGAGGGACTACGAGCAGTACTTC.